These T cell receptor beta chains were read from a single sample in a study of patients and donors after allogeneic stem cell transplantation. TCRdb processed the RT-PCR reads anew with MiXCR; each CDR3 protein has one entry. This sample has about 960,000 distinct CDR3 sequences, with roughly 18% found just once. Sequenced sample: blood, either unsorted or a sorted T cell fraction (not recorded which). The receptors originated from a human donor who was either an allogeneic HSCT recipient or a stem cell or donor lymphocyte infusion donor (not recorded which). It is not recorded whose cells these are; they may come from a transplant donor. Both conserved end residues are part of each CDR3. Each record gives: V gene, D gene, clone size, J gene, CDR3 protein, CDR3 DNA. D genes are given only for firm matches. Clone size is given for some rows only: seen once, a few or many times, or a class if the clone is expanded.

V: TRBV6-6; D: .; size: many; J: TRBJ2-7; CDR3: CASSYIQGPEQYF; DNA: TGTGCCAGCAGTTACATCCAGGGGCCCGAGCAGTACTTC
V: TRBV29-1; D: .; size: .; J: TRBJ2-5; CDR3: CSVRVIETQYF; DNA: TGCAGCGTTCGGGTTATCGAGACCCAGTACTTC
V: TRBV2; D: .; size: few; J: TRBJ2-1; CDR3: CASKPVRSNYNEQFF; DNA: TGTGCCAGCAAGCCTGTTCGCAGCAACTACAATGAGCAGTTCTTC
V: TRBV2; D: .; size: few; J: TRBJ1-6; CDR3: CASSDRGYPLPKNSPLHF; DNA: TGTGCCAGCAGTGATCGGGGGTACCCTCTACCAAAGAATTCACCCCTCCACTTT
V: TRBV6-5; D: .; size: .; J: TRBJ1-2; CDR3: CASTRDGRLETF; DNA: TGTGCCAGCACCCGCGACGGACGCTTGGAGACCTTC
V: TRBV12-3/TRBV12-4; D: .; size: .; J: TRBJ1-4; CDR3: CASNLQGRNEKLFF; DNA: TGTGCCAGCAACTTACAGGGCAGGAATGAAAAACTGTTTTTT
V: TRBV11-2; D: .; size: few; J: TRBJ2-5; CDR3: CASSLVGPMKQETQYF; DNA: TGTGCCAGCAGCTTAGTAGGACCAATGAAACAAGAGACCCAGTACTTC
V: TRBV2; D: .; size: few; J: TRBJ1-2; CDR3: CASSAMGSSYGYTF; DNA: TGTGCCAGCAGCGCCATGGGTTCTTCGTATGGCTACACCTTC
V: TRBV25-1; D: .; size: .; J: TRBJ1-1; CDR3: CASKIASGVRAFF; DNA: TGTGCCAGCAAGATTGCATCGGGGGTACGAGCTTTCTTT
V: TRBV29-1; D: .; size: few; J: TRBJ1-2; CDR3: CSARGTIGYTF; DNA: TGCAGCGCTCGTGGGACTATTGGCTACACCTTC
V: TRBV3-1; D: .; size: .; J: TRBJ2-2; CDR3: CASSQDWRIGTGELFF; DNA: TGTGCCAGCAGCCAAGATTGGAGGATTGGCACCGGGGAGCTGTTTTTT
V: TRBV20-1; D: .; size: few; J: TRBJ2-1; CDR3: CSATGPRAYNEQFF; DNA: TGCAGTGCAACGGGACCTAGGGCATACAATGAGCAGTTCTTC
V: TRBV29-1; D: TRBD1; size: few; J: TRBJ1-2; CDR3: CSVEEQGAWYGYTF; DNA: TGCAGCGTTGAAGAACAGGGGGCCTGGTATGGCTACACCTTC
V: TRBV10-2; D: .; size: .; J: TRBJ2-1; CDR3: CASAPTATYNEQFF; DNA: TGCGCCAGCGCTCCGACAGCCACCTACAATGAGCAGTTCTTC
V: TRBV5-1; D: .; size: few; J: TRBJ1-5; CDR3: CASSLGLGNQPQHF; DNA: TGCGCCAGCAGCTTAGGACTGGGCAATCAGCCCCAGCATTTT
V: TRBV7-2; D: .; size: many; J: TRBJ1-2; CDR3: CASSPRQNYGYTF; DNA: TGTGCCAGCAGTCCCCGGCAGAACTATGGCTACACCTTC
V: TRBV5-1; D: TRBD1; size: many; J: TRBJ2-1; CDR3: CASKGQGYNEQFF; DNA: TGCGCCAGCAAGGGACAGGGTTACAATGAGCAGTTCTTC
V: TRBV7-6; D: .; size: .; J: TRBJ2-7; CDR3: CASSLGSDVYEQYF; DNA: TGTGCCAGCAGCTTAGGGTCCGACGTCTACGAGCAGTACTTC
V: TRBV7-9; D: .; size: few; J: TRBJ2-5; CDR3: CASSLEHSQETQYF; DNA: TGTGCCAGCAGCTTAGAACACAGCCAAGAGACCCAGTACTTC
V: TRBV20-1; D: .; size: .; J: TRBJ2-5; CDR3: CSAPIPGYQETQYF; DNA: TGCAGTGCTCCTATCCCGGGATACCAAGAGACCCAGTACTTC
V: TRBV5-1; D: .; size: few; J: TRBJ2-4; CDR3: CASSGGLLLAKNIQYF; DNA: TGCGCCAGCAGCGGCGGACTGCTGCTAGCCAAAAACATTCAGTACTTC
V: TRBV20-1; D: .; size: many; J: TRBJ2-7; CDR3: CSALEHSYEQYF; DNA: TGCAGTGCTCTTGAGCACTCCTACGAGCAGTACTTC
V: TRBV12-3/TRBV12-4; D: .; size: many; J: TRBJ1-3; CDR3: CASSLGQENPGNTIYF; DNA: TGTGCCAGCAGTTTAGGGCAGGAGAACCCTGGAAACACCATATATTTT
V: TRBV5-1; D: .; size: .; J: TRBJ1-2; CDR3: CASSFYREHGYTF; DNA: TGCGCCAGCAGCTTCTATAGGGAACATGGCTACACCTTC
V: TRBV12-3/TRBV12-4; D: .; size: .; J: TRBJ2-4; CDR3: CASSLGGGAKNIQYF; DNA: TGTGCCAGCAGTTTAGGAGGGGGGGCCAAAAACATTCAGTACTTC
V: TRBV24-1; D: .; size: few; J: TRBJ2-3; CDR3: CATSELGQPDTQYF; DNA: TGTGCCACCAGTGAACTCGGCCAACCCGATACGCAGTATTTT
V: TRBV12-3/TRBV12-4; D: .; size: few; J: TRBJ1-2; CDR3: CASTDALGYTF; DNA: TGTGCCAGCACGGATGCCCTTGGCTACACCTTC
V: TRBV7-9; D: .; size: .; J: TRBJ2-5; CDR3: CASSRGTGDQETQYF; DNA: TGTGCCAGCAGCCGCGGGACGGGGGACCAAGAGACCCAGTACTTC
V: TRBV6-1; D: TRBD1; size: .; J: TRBJ2-2; CDR3: CASSEGTGTGELFF; DNA: TGTGCCAGCAGTGAAGGGACAGGCACCGGGGAGCTGTTTTTT
V: TRBV18; D: .; size: .; J: TRBJ2-7; CDR3: CASSPGPREQYF; DNA: TGTGCCAGCTCGCCGGGCCCCCGGGAGCAGTACTTC
V: TRBV20-1; D: .; size: .; J: TRBJ1-2; CDR3: CSPRTAENYGYTF; DNA: TGCAGTCCTCGGACAGCTGAAAACTATGGCTACACCTTC
V: TRBV11-2; D: TRBD2; size: few; J: TRBJ2-1; CDR3: CASSPDVTTGLAGYNEQFF; DNA: TGTGCCAGCAGCCCCGACGTAACTACGGGACTAGCTGGCTACAATGAGCAGTTCTTC
V: TRBV12-3/TRBV12-4; D: TRBD1; size: many; J: TRBJ1-2; CDR3: CASSLARARGGYGYTF; DNA: TGTGCCAGCAGTTTAGCGCGTGCCAGGGGGGGCTATGGCTACACCTTC
V: TRBV20-1; D: .; size: .; J: TRBJ1-4; CDR3: CSASMVNEKLFF; DNA: TGCAGTGCTAGCATGGTTAATGAAAAACTGTTTTTT
V: TRBV5-1; D: .; size: .; J: TRBJ1-1; CDR3: CASSLEGRVEAFF; DNA: TGCGCCAGCAGCTTGGAAGGCAGGGTTGAAGCTTTCTTT
V: TRBV5-1; D: TRBD2; size: .; J: TRBJ2-3; CDR3: CASSLVLAGITDTQYF; DNA: TGCGCCAGCAGCTTGGTACTAGCGGGGATCACAGATACGCAGTATTTT
V: TRBV7-2; D: TRBD1; size: few; J: TRBJ2-4; CDR3: CASSLTSGQGTKNIQYF; DNA: TGTGCCAGCAGCTTAACATCCGGACAGGGGACAAAAAACATTCAGTACTTC
V: TRBV9; D: .; size: .; J: TRBJ1-6; CDR3: CASSVDGGYGSPLHF; DNA: TGTGCCAGCAGCGTAGATGGAGGGTATGGGTCACCCCTCCACTTT
V: TRBV20-1; D: TRBD1; size: .; J: TRBJ2-1; CDR3: CSARGLTDRALNNEQFF; DNA: TGCAGTGCTCGAGGACTAACGGACAGGGCACTTAACAATGAGCAGTTCTTC
V: TRBV24-1; D: TRBD1; size: few; J: TRBJ2-2; CDR3: CATSDFPGQGHTGELFF; DNA: TGTGCCACCAGTGATTTCCCGGGACAGGGGCACACCGGGGAGCTGTTTTTT
V: TRBV12-3/TRBV12-4; D: .; size: few; J: TRBJ2-5; CDR3: CASSPYGGETQYF; DNA: TGTGCCAGCAGCCCTTACGGGGGAGAGACCCAGTACTTC
V: TRBV4-3; D: TRBD2; size: many; J: TRBJ2-3; CDR3: CASSQASGGAGTDTQYF; DNA: TGCGCCAGCAGCCAGGCTAGCGGGGGGGCTGGCACAGATACGCAGTATTTT
V: TRBV29-1; D: .; size: many; J: TRBJ1-1; CDR3: CSVRVNTEAFF; DNA: TGCAGCGTTAGGGTTAACACTGAAGCTTTCTTT
V: TRBV6-1; D: .; size: .; J: TRBJ2-1; CDR3: CASIPRARTSSYNEQFF; DNA: TGTGCCAGCATCCCAAGGGCACGGACCAGCTCCTACAATGAGCAGTTCTTC
V: TRBV4-1; D: TRBD2; size: .; J: TRBJ2-4; CDR3: CASSQYSGAGTKNIQYF; DNA: TGCGCCAGCAGCCAATATAGCGGGGCGGGGACCAAAAACATTCAGTACTTC
V: TRBV25-1; D: TRBD2; size: .; J: TRBJ2-5; CDR3: CASAEALAGKETQYF; DNA: TGTGCCAGCGCTGAGGCCCTAGCGGGAAAAGAGACCCAGTACTTC
V: TRBV24-1; D: TRBD2; size: few; J: TRBJ2-1; CDR3: CATSELAGGQGNEQFF; DNA: TGTGCCACCAGTGAGTTAGCGGGGGGCCAGGGAAATGAGCAGTTCTTC
V: TRBV9; D: .; size: .; J: TRBJ2-6; CDR3: CASKGGSHSGANVLTF; DNA: TGTGCCAGCAAAGGAGGTAGCCACTCTGGGGCCAACGTCCTGACTTTC
V: TRBV4-2; D: TRBD1; size: .; J: TRBJ2-7; CDR3: CASSQDKNGDRRTYEQYF; DNA: TGTGCCAGCAGCCAAGATAAAAACGGGGACAGGCGGACCTACGAGCAGTACTTC
V: TRBV4-1; D: .; size: few; J: TRBJ1-1; CDR3: CASSQPQGRVTEAFF; DNA: TGCGCCAGCAGCCAGCCACAGGGACGGGTTACTGAAGCTTTCTTT
V: TRBV12-3/TRBV12-4; D: .; size: few; J: TRBJ2-7; CDR3: CASRSGGRLYEQYF; DNA: TGTGCCAGCAGGTCCGGAGGGAGACTCTACGAGCAGTACTTC
V: TRBV19; D: TRBD1; size: .; J: TRBJ1-2; CDR3: CASSVLGGQINGYTF; DNA: TGTGCCAGTAGTGTCCTTGGGGGACAGATAAATGGCTACACCTTC
V: TRBV2; D: .; size: .; J: TRBJ1-5; CDR3: CASSEERSSNQPQHF; DNA: TGTGCCAGCAGTGAAGAACGGAGTAGCAATCAGCCCCAGCATTTT
V: TRBV12-3/TRBV12-4; D: .; size: few; J: TRBJ1-2; CDR3: CASSYRRIGSEWGYTF; DNA: TGTGCCAGCAGTTATCGACGAATAGGGTCCGAGTGGGGCTACACCTTC
V: TRBV4-1; D: TRBD1; size: .; J: TRBJ2-3; CDR3: CASSQTHSGQGQYF; DNA: TGCGCCAGCAGCCAAACCCATTCGGGACAGGGCCAGTATTTT
V: TRBV7-3; D: .; size: .; J: TRBJ1-2; CDR3: CASSLIPRPSRDGYTF; DNA: TGTGCCAGCAGCTTAATCCCCCGGCCCTCAAGGGATGGCTACACCTTC
V: TRBV15; D: .; size: .; J: TRBJ2-3; CDR3: CATSTWGGLGPDTQYF; DNA: TGTGCCACCAGCACCTGGGGGGGCCTTGGCCCAGATACGCAGTATTTT
V: TRBV9; D: .; size: few; J: TRBJ1-4; CDR3: CASSVATKINEKLFF; DNA: TGTGCCAGCAGCGTAGCTACAAAGATTAATGAAAAACTGTTTTTT
V: TRBV5-1; D: .; size: many; J: TRBJ1-5; CDR3: CASSLQGNPNQPQHF; DNA: TGCGCCAGCAGTCTACAGGGAAACCCAAATCAGCCCCAGCATTTT